The sequence of this T cell receptor beta chain was determined in a study of blood T cell repertoires in COVID-19. Study overall: The origin of the acute and convalescent COVID-19 samples was the United States, Italy and Spain. T cells, B-cell-depleted T cells, or PBMCs supplied cDNA or gDNA.

V was pared by 0 bases and J by 1 base, with 10 bases between. The germline CDR1 and CDR2 sequences are LNHDA and SQIVND (reference sequence). The CDR3 runs 16 residues. Per the original methods: Cell counts per sample came from amplifying reference gene primers. Clones were sequenced by immunoSEQ multiplex PCR, and TCRdb holds only the in-frame ones, with some missing. The DNA gave D and trimming, while V, J and clone size come from that table. The sample carries around 620,000 clones, 85% to 90% recorded once. J is TRBJ1-5 and V is TRBV19, with a weak D call TRBD1 (6 bases). This TCR came from a woman between 18 and 30 years old with acute or convalescent COVID-19. The sequencing sample was made of peripheral blood. CDR3 nucleotides: TGTGCCAGTAGTATAGATCGGGGGGCGAGCAATCAGCCCCAGCATTTT. Translation gives CASSIDRGASNQPQHF.